This entry concerns a single TCR beta chain. Its antigen specificity is not known. The junction departs from germline at one end; a sequencing error may be responsible. This entry belongs to a study of T cells in Graves' hyperthyroidism and ophthalmopathy (dated by TCRdb to between 2018 and 2020). Background for the entire study: Peripheral blood was collected at initial diagnosis, before any treatment. To identify distinguishing TCR V-J signatures, a discovery cohort of 90 to 100 patients was used, comprising some 43 with Graves' ophthalmopathy and around 57 with stable Graves' hyperthyroidism. An independent validation cohort of 18 to 20 hyperthyroidism patients and 17 patients who later progressed to ophthalmopathy tested prospective prediction of ophthalmopathy. The 100 discovery patients were randomly divided into training and test sets at a 7:3 ratio. Thyroid tissue and blood T-cell repertoires from several Graves' hyperthyroidism patients were also compared in the study. After sampling, hyperthyroidism patients received methimazole starting at 30 mg daily, and ophthalmopathy patients received high-dose intravenous methylprednisolone. According to the paper, TCR Vbeta CDR3 sequencing was carried out on over 130 peripheral blood samples, which came from more than 40 ophthalmopathy, around 74 hyperthyroidism and about 17 progressor patients.

For CDR1 and CDR2, the germline V gene lists MNHEY and SVGEGT. The CDR3 goes from the cysteine to the phenylalanine over 16 residues. The read is trimmed to its CDR3 DNA, 48 bases read in frame from base 1. The TCR beta CDR3 regions were amplified from the RNA transcripts. A first-round RT-PCR of the TCR CDR3 used the HTBI primer set with the Qiagen OneStep RT-PCR kit. Libraries were constructed in a second round of multiplex PCR, after which size selection and purification were performed. Libraries were sequenced paired-end with 100 bp reads on an Illumina HiSeq2000. Per the authors' processing: SOAPnuke was used to process the raw data, throwing out any read that contained adapters or uncalled bases, had a mean Phred below 15, or lacked an exact constant-primer or identifier match. COPE v1.2.5 was used to merge the high-quality paired reads, and each unique nucleotide sequence was defined as a clonotype. MiTCR v1.1 was used to align the clonotypes against IMGT TRBV, TRBD and TRBJ reference segments. Only V-J combinations with frequency above 0.0001, covering 99% to 99.2% of repertoires, were analysed. A TCS score was defined as the ratio of F50 (clonal expansion) to E x V (chaos), with BLOSUM62-based TCRdist applied between CDR3 peptides within each V-J. Welch's t-statistics and random forest reduced 500 to 650 V-J features to around 14, which were used in a naive Bayes classifier (R e1071). TCRdb reanalyzed the raw reads on its own, using fastp at Q25 for trimming and MiXCR for clone calling, and kept in-frame beta chains. CDR3 protein duplicates are merged, each entry listing the most common genes and DNA. TCRdb's processing, not the authors', yielded these V and J calls. The sample records around 240,000 distinct CDR3 sequences, 13% to 15% of which are singletons. The top ten constitute roughly 13% of the sample.

Hyperthyroidism patients were aged 18 to 65 years and newly diagnosed, with disease duration of less than 2 months. Any patient with an uncontrolled infection, another autoimmune disease, pregnancy or lactation was excluded. Diagnoses relied on clinical symptoms, serum thyroxine and TRAb, thyroid ultrasound and orbital computed tomography. Blood from progressor patients was collected at the time of first diagnosis with hyperthyroidism, before any ophthalmopathy symptoms had appeared. Ficoll-Paque density gradient centrifugation was used to isolate PBMCs from about 9 ml of fresh peripheral blood. Patients classed as progressors first received a Graves' hyperthyroidism diagnosis and then went on to develop ophthalmopathy during follow-up. Total RNA was extracted with Trizol reagent, and quality was checked on an Agilent 2100 Bioanalyzer. Study-wide conclusions, independent of this receptor: Blood samples also contained most of the expanded thyroid clonotypes (frequency above 0.001), which suggests that blood repertoires may reflect thyroid immune responses. Sample size was not statistically predetermined, and blinding of investigators to group allocation was not performed. In cross-validation, a model built on a 13 V-J signature told ophthalmopathy apart from stable hyperthyroidism with approximately 90% sensitivity and about 81% specificity, and in testing the same model reached 80%/75%. In validation, the model predicted progression to ophthalmopathy with 65% to 71% sensitivity and around 72% specificity, a median of 6.5 months before onset.

The receptor comes from a woman aged 40 to 50 with Graves' hyperthyroidism that later progressed to Graves' ophthalmopathy. The receptor chain draws on TRBV6-2 or TRBV6-3 and TRBJ2-3, and TRBD1 matches 10 of the central bases. The source material was blood. The DNA reads as follows: TGTGCCAGCAGCCGGTGGGACAGGGGTTTTGCAGATACGCAGTGTTTT. Its product reads: CASSRWDRGFADTQCF.